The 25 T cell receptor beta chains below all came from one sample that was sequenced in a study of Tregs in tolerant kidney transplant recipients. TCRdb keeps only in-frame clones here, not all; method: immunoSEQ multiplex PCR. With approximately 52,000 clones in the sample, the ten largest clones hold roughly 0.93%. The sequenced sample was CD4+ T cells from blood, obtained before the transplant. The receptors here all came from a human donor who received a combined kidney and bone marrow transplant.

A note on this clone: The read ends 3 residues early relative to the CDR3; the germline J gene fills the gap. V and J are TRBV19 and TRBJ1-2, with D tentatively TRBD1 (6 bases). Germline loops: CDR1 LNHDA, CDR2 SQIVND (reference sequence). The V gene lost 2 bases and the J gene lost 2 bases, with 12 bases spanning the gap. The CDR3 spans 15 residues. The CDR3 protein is CASSITGGANYGYTF. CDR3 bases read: TGTGCCAGTAGTATAACGGGGGGGGCCAACTATGGC.

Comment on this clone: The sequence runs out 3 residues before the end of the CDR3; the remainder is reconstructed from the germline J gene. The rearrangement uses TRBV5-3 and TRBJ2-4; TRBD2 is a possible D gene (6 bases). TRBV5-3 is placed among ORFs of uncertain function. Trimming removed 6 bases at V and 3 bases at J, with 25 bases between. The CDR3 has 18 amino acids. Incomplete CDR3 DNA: TGTGCCAGAAAGGCCCCAAAGGCGTATTTCGGGGGCAAAAACATT. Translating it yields CARKAPKAYFGGKNI. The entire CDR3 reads CARKAPKAYFGGKNIQYF.

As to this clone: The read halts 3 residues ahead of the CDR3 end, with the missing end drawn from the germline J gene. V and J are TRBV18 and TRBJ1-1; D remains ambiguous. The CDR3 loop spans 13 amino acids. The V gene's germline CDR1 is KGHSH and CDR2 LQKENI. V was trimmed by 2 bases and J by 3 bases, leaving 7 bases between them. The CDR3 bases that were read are TGTGCCAGCTCACCAGTCCTAGACACTGAA. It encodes CASSPVLDTE. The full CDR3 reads CASSPVLDTEAFF.

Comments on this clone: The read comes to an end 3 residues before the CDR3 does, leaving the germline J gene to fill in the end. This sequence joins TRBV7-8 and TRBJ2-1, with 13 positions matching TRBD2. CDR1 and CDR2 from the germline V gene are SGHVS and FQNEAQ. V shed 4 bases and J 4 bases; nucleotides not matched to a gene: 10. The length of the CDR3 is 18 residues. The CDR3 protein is CASSSVLAGGRRYNEQFF. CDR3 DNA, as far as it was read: TGTGCCAGCAGCTCAGTACTAGCGGGAGGGAGGAGATACAATGAG.

The CDR3 DNA, read in part, is TGCAGTGCTGCGGGGGACGACCAAGAGACC. This codes for CSAAGDDQET. The full CDR3 reads CSAAGDDQETQYF. This chain connects TRBV20-1 to TRBJ2-5; 7 bases match TRBD2. Read data end 3 residues before the CDR3 end; the end is taken from the germline J gene. Looked up from germline, CDR1 is DFQATT and CDR2 is SNEGSKA (reference sequence). CDR3 size: 13 residues. Unmatched junction bases numbered 3, after V lost 5 bases and J lost 0 bases.

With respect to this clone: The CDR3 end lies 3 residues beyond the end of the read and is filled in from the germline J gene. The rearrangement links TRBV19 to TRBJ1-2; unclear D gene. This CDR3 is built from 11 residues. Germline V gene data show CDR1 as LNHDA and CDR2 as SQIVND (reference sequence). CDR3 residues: CASSIRSGYTF. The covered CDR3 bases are TGTGCCAGTAGTATCAGGAGCGGC.

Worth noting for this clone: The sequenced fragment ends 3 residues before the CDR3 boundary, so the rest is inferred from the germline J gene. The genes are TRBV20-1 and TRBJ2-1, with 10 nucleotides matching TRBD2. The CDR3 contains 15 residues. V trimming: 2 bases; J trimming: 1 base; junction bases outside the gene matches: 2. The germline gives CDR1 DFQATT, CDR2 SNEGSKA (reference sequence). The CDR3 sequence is CSARPLAGSYNEQFF. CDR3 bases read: TGCAGTGCTAGACCACTAGCGGGGTCCTACAATGAG.

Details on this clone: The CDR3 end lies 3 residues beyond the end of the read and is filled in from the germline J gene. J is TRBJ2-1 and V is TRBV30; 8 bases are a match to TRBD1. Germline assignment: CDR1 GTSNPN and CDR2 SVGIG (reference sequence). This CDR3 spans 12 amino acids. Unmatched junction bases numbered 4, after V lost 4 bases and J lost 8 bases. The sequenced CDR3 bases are TGTGCCTGGACAGGGGGCCCCCATGAG. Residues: CAWTGGPHE. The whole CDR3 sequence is CAWTGGPHEQFF.

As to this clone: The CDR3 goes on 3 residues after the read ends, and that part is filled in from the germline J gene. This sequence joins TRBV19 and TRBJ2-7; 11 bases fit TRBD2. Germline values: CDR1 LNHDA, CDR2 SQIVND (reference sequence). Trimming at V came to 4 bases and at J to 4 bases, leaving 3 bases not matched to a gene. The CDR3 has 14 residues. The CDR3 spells CASSTGTSGYEQYF. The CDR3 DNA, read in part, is TGTGCCAGTAGTACCGGGACTAGCGGTTACGAG.

The CDR3 protein is CSAMSGTSGTYEQYF. The sequenced CDR3 bases are TGCAGTGCTATGTCCGGGACTAGCGGGACCTACGAG. The V gene is TRBV20-1, the J gene TRBJ2-7, with 13 bases lining up with TRBD2. The read finishes 3 residues shy of the CDR3 end, and the germline J gene is used to complete it. The CDR3 sequence is 15 residues long. Trimming took 4 bases from V and 2 from J; bases not matched to a gene: 5. Germline V lookup: CDR1 DFQATT, CDR2 SNEGSKA (reference sequence).

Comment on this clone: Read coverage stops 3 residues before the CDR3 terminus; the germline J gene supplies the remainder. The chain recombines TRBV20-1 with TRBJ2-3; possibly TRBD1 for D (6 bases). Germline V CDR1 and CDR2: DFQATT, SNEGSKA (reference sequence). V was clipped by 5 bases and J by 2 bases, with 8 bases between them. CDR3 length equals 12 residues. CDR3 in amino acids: CSAGQNTDTQYF. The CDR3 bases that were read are TGCAGTGCTGGACAGAACACAGATACG.

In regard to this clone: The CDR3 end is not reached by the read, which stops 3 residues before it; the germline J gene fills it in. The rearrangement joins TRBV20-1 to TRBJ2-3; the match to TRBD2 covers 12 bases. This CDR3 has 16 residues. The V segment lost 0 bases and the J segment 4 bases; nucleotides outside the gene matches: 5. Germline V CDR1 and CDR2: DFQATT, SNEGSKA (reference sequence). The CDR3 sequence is CSARETLAGGPDTQYF. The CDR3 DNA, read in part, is TGCAGTGCTAGAGAAACCCTAGCGGGAGGGCCAGATACG.

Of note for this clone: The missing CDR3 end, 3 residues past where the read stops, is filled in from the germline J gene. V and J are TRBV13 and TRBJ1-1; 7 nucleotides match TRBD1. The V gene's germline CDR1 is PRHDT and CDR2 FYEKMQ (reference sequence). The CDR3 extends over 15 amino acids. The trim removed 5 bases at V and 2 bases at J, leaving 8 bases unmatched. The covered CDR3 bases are TGTGCCAGCAGCCCCCGGACAGGAATAAACACTGAA. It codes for CASSPRTGINTE. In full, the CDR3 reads CASSPRTGINTEAFF.

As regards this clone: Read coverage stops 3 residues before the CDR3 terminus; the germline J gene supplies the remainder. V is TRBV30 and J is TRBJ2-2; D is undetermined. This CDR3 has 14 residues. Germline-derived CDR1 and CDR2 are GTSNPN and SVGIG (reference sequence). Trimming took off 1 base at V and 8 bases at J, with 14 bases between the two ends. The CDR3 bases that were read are TGTGCCTGGAGTGCTTCAAGGGCGTCGGGGGAG. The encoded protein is CAWSASRASGE. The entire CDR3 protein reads CAWSASRASGELFF.

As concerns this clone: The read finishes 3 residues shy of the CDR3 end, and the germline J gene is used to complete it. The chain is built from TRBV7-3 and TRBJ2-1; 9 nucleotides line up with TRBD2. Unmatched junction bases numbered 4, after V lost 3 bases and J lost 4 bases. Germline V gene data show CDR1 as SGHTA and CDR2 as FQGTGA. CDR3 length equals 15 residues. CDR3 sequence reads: CASSLDSGSYNEQFF. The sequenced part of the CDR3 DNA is TGTGCCAGCAGCTTGGATAGCGGGAGTTACAATGAG.

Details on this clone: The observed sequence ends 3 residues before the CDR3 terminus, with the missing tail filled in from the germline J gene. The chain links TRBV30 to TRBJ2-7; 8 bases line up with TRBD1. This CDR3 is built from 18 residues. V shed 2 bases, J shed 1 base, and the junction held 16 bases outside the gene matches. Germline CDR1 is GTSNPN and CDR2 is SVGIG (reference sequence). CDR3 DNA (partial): TGTGCCTGGAGTCCACAATTCAAACTAAGACAGGGGTCCTACGAG. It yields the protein CAWSPQFKLRQGSYE. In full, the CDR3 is CAWSPQFKLRQGSYEQYF. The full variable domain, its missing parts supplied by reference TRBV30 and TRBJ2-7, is SQTIHQWPATLVQPVGSPLSLECTVEGTSNPNLYWYRQAAGRGLQLLFYSVGIGQISSEVPQNLSASRPQDRQFILSSKKLLLSDSGFYLCAWSPQFKLRQGSYEQYFGPGTRLTVT.

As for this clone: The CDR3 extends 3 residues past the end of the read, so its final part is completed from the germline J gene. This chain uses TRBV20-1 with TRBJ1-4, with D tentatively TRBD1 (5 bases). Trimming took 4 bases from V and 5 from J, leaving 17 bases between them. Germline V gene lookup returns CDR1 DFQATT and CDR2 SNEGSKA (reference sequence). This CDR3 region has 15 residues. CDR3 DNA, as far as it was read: TGCAGTGCTACACACGCAGCGGGGCAGAATGAAAAA. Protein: CSATHAAGQNEK. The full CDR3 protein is CSATHAAGQNEKLFF.

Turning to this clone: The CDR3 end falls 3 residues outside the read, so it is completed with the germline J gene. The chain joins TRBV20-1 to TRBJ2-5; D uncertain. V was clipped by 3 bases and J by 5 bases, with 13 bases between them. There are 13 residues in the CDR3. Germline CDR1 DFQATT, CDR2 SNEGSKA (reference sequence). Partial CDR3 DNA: TGCAGTGCTAGTCAGAGTCAGAGGGAGACC. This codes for CSASQSQRET. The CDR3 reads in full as CSASQSQRETQYF.

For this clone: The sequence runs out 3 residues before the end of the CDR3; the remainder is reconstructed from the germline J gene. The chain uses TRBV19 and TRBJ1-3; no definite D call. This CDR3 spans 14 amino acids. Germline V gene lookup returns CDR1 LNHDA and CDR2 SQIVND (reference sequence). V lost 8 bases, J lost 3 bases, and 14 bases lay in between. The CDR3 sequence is CASEDRHLGNTIYF. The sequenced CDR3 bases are TGTGCCAGTGAGGATAGACACCTTGGAAACACC.

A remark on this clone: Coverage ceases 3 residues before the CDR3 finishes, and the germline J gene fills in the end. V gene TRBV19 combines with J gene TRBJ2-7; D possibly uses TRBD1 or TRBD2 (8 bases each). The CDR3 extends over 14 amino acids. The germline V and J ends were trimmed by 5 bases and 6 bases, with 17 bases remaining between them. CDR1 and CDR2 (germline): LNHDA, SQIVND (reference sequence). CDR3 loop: CASSATGAGGEQYF. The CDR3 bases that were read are TGTGCCAGTAGTGCGACAGGGGCGGGAGGCGAG.

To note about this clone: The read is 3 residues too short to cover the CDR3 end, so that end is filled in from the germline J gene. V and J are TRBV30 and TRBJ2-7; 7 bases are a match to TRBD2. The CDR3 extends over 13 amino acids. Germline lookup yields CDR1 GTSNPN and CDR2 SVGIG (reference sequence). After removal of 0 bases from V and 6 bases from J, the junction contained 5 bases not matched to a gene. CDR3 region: CAWSVAGVSEQYF. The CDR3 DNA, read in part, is TGTGCCTGGAGTGTTGCGGGAGTCTCCGAG.

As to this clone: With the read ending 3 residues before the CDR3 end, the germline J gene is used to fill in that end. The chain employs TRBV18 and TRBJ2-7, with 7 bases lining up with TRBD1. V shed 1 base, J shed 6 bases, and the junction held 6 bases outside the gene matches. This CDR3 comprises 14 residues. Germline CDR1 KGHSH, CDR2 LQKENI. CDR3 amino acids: CASSPQQGLSEQYF. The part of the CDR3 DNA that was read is TGTGCCAGCTCACCACAACAGGGGCTAAGCGAG.

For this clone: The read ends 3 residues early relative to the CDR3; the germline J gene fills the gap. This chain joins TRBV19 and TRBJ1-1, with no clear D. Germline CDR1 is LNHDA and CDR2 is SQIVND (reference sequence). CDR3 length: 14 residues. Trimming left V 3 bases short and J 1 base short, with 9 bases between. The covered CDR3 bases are TGTGCCAGTAGTATCCGAGAGGGGAACACTGAA. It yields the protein CASSIREGNTE. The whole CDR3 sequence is CASSIREGNTEAFF. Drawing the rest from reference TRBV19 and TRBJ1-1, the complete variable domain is DGGITQSPKYLFRKEGQNVTLSCEQNLNHDAMYWYRQDPGQGLRLIYYSQIVNDFQKGDIAEGYSVSREKKESFPLTVTSAQKNPTAFYLCASSIREGNTEAFFGQGTRLTVV.

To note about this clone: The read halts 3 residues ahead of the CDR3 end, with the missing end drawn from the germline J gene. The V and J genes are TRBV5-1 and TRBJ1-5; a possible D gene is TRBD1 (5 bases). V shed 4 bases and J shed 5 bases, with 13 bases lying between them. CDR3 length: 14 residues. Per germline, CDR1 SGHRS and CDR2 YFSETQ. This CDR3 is CASSPGGADQPQHF. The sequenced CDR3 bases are TGCGCCAGCAGCCCGGGGGGAGCGGATCAGCCC.

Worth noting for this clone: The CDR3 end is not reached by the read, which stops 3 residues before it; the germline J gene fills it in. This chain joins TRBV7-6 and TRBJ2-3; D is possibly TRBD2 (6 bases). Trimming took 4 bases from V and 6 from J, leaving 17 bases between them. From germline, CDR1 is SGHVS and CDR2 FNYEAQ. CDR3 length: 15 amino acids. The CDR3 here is CASSSERARDDTQYF. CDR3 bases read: TGTGCCAGCAGCTCGGAGCGGGCTAGGGACGATACG.